These 24 T cell receptor beta chains were sequenced from one sample in a study of CD4 T cells in relation to SARS-CoV-2 and coronaviruses. TCRdb's table, derived via immunoSEQ multiplex PCR, lists solely in-frame clones and lacks some. The sample has some 22,000 clones, less than 70% seen once. Their specific antigens are unknown. The unexposed donors gave CD4+ T cells in about 2010-2019, prior to COVID-19. Isolation of CD4+ T cells took place after less than twelve days in culture. Source material: CD4+ T cells from PBMCs, cultured in vitro. Receptors were obtained from a human donor in good health.

This clone was counted a few times. V gene TRBV14 combines with J gene TRBJ2-7; TRBD1 matches 12 bases. J was trimmed by 4 bases and V by 3 bases; bases with no gene match: 4. Germline V gives CDR1 SGHDN, CDR2 FVKESK. This CDR3 is 15 amino acids long. The CDR3 DNA reads as TGTGCCAGCAGCCACCGGGACAGGGGGCGTTACGAGCAGTACTTC. This sequence encodes CASSHRDRGRYEQYF.

The chain links TRBV19 to TRBJ2-7; D is tentatively TRBD1 or TRBD2 (5 bases each). The length of the CDR3 is 14 residues. Trimming cost V 10 bases and J 3 bases, with 19 bases left between them. CDR1 LNHDA and CDR2 SQIVND come from the germline V gene (reference sequence). DNA for the CDR3: TGTGCCACCAGAAACCGGGACCGCTTCTACGAGCAGTACTTC. It encodes CATRNRDRFYEQYF. The whole variable domain, remainder taken from reference TRBV19 and TRBJ2-7, is DGGITQSPKYLFRKEGQNVTLSCEQNLNHDAMYWYRQDPGQGLRLIYYSQIVNDFQKGDIAEGYSVSREKKESFPLTVTSAQKNPTAFYLCATRNRDRFYEQYFGPGTRLTVT.

V gene TRBV7-2 combines with J gene TRBJ2-7, with a weak D call TRBD2 (7 bases). The V and J ends lost 5 bases and 7 bases respectively, with 21 bases between them. This CDR3 spans 15 amino acids. Germline V gene lookup returns CDR1 SGHTA and CDR2 FQGNSA. CDR3 region: CASSQVRAGAGEQYF. CDR3 nucleotides: TGTGCCAGCAGCCAAGTCCGCGCGGGGGCGGGAGAGCAGTACTTC. Full variable domain (outside the CDR3, taken from reference TRBV7-2 and TRBJ2-7): GAGVSQSPSNKVTEKGKDVELRCDPISGHTALYWYRQSLGQGLEFLIYFQGNSAPDKSGLPSDRFSAERTGGSVSTLTIQRTQQEDSAVYLCASSQVRAGAGEQYFGPGTRLTVT.

J is TRBJ1-2 and V is TRBV6-5; 7 nucleotides match TRBD1. This CDR3 spans 15 amino acids. The V and J ends lost 5 bases and 1 base, in that order; junction bases with no gene match: 7. The germline V gene encodes CDR1 MNHEY and CDR2 SVGAGI. The CDR3 DNA reads as TGTGCCAGCAGTCAACCAGGGGGGGGTAACTATGGCTACACCTTC. This codes for CASSQPGGGNYGYTF.

Here the CDR3 reads CASSLILAEPDTQYF. DNA of the CDR3: TGTGCCAGCAGCTTAATTCTAGCGGAGCCAGATACGCAGTATTTT. The chain employs TRBV7-3 and TRBJ2-3; 7 positions match TRBD2. The CDR3 has 15 residues. The germline V gene has CDR1 SGHTA and CDR2 FQGTGA. The V segment lost 1 base and the J segment 4 bases; nucleotides outside the gene matches: 5.

This clone was counted only a few times. The rearrangement joins TRBV5-1 to TRBJ1-1; 8 bases line up with TRBD1. Germline V gene data show CDR1 as SGHRS and CDR2 as YFSETQ. This CDR3 region has 15 residues. After removal of 6 bases from V and 1 base from J, the junction contained 8 bases not matched to a gene. CDR3 DNA: TGCGCCAGCAACCCTGGACAGGGCTGGAACACTGAAGCTTTCTTT. Translated: CASNPGQGWNTEAFF. The full variable domain, rest sourced from reference TRBV5-1 and TRBJ1-1, is KAGVTQTPRYLIKTRGQQVTLSCSPISGHRSVSWYQQTPGQGLQFLFEYFSETQRNKGNFPGRFSGRQFSNSRSEMNVSTLELGDSALYLCASNPGQGWNTEAFFGQGTRLTVV.

This clone has just one count. The V and J genes are TRBV6-5 and TRBJ1-5; D gene uncertain. V dropped 0 bases and J dropped 7 bases, with 10 bases sitting between them. Germline V gene sequence: CDR1 MNHEY, CDR2 SVGAGI. The CDR3 extends over 14 amino acids. Here the CDR3 reads CASSYSSTGQPQHF. In nucleotides, the CDR3 is TGTGCCAGCAGTTACTCGTCCACGGGGCAGCCCCAGCATTTT.

CDR3: CASSRTGQDTEAFF. In nucleotides, the CDR3 is TGTGCCAGCTCACGGACAGGGCAAGACACTGAAGCTTTCTTT. The V gene is TRBV18, the J gene TRBJ1-1; 8 bases are shared with TRBD1. V shed 4 bases, J shed 3 bases, and the junction held 4 bases outside the gene matches. This CDR3 has 14 amino acids. In germline, CDR1 is KGHSH, CDR2 LQKENI.

The chain carries TRBV19 and TRBJ1-2; 7 positions match TRBD1. The CDR3 totals 17 residues. Trimming cost V 4 bases and J 6 bases; bases outside gene matches: 17. Germline lookup yields CDR1 LNHDA and CDR2 SQIVND (reference sequence). The CDR3: CASSKPGQRGVFDGYTF. CDR3 sequence (DNA): TGTGCCAGTAGTAAACCGGGACAGAGAGGGGTCTTCGATGGCTACACCTTC.

The rearrangement uses TRBV10-3 and TRBJ1-3; tentative D call: TRBD1 (5 bases). The CDR3 has 16 amino acids. V lost 8 bases and J 0 bases, leaving 17 bases between the germline ends. Per the germline V gene, CDR1 is ENHRY and CDR2 is SYGVKD. CDR3 in DNA: TGTGCCATCGGTACATCGACGGGACTCTCTGGAAACACCATATATTTT. This codes for CAIGTSTGLSGNTIYF.

The V gene is TRBV7-9, the J gene TRBJ2-1; TRBD2 agrees at 7 bases. CDR3 length: 15 residues. V was clipped by 1 base and J by 6 bases; unmatched bases: 6. The germline V gene has CDR1 SEHNR and CDR2 FQNEAQ (reference sequence). In DNA form, the CDR3 reads TGTGCCAGCAGCTTAGTTGCGGGAGAGGTCAATGAGCAGTTCTTC. Protein product: CASSLVAGEVNEQFF.

The chain uses TRBV27 and TRBJ2-7, with TRBD1 matching over 8 bases. The CDR3 contains 15 residues. The junction had 6 bases not matched to a gene; V was cut back by 4 bases and J by 1 base. The germline gives CDR1 MNHEY, CDR2 SMNVEV (reference sequence). The CDR3: CASSWQGAGSYEQYF. The CDR3 coding sequence is TGTGCCAGCAGTTGGCAGGGGGCAGGTTCCTACGAGCAGTACTTC.

This clone was detected only a few times. V usage is TRBV10-1 and J usage is TRBJ2-7, with D uncertain. Germline lookup yields CDR1 WNHNN and CDR2 SYGVQD (reference sequence). V was shortened by 0 bases and J by 2 bases, with 8 bases between the two germline ends. This CDR3 contains 14 residues. CDR3 bases: TGCGCCAGCAGTGAGTCGGGCAGGACCTACGAGCAGTACTTC. It yields the protein CASSESGRTYEQYF.

This chain links TRBV27 with TRBJ2-3, with 7 bases identical to TRBD2. In germline, CDR1 is MNHEY, CDR2 SMNVEV (reference sequence). Trimming took 2 bases from V and 4 from J; bases not matched to a gene: 6. This CDR3 region has 15 residues. CDR3 sequence (DNA): TGTGCCAGCAGTTTAGGACTAGGAATCCCAGATACGCAGTATTTT. This sequence encodes CASSLGLGIPDTQYF.

This clone was seen a few times. This chain joins TRBV3-1 (or the pseudogene TRBV3-2) and TRBJ2-1; 10 bases fit TRBD2. Trimming took 7 bases from V and 3 from J; bases not matched to a gene: 6. The CDR3 has 15 residues. CDR1 is LGHDT and CDR2 is YNNKEL in the germline V gene (reference sequence). CDR3 sequence (DNA): TGTGCCAGCACCCCAGCGGGGGGGCTCTACAATGAGCAGTTCTTC. Encoded protein: CASTPAGGLYNEQFF.

DNA for the CDR3: TGTGCCAGCAGCTTAGTCATGGACTACGAGCAGTACTTC. As protein: CASSLVMDYEQYF. The gene calls are TRBV7-2 and TRBJ2-7; D not certain. Germline V gene sequence: CDR1 SGHTA, CDR2 FQGNSA. V was trimmed by 1 base and J by 3 bases, leaving 7 bases between them. The CDR3 loop spans 13 amino acids.

V gene TRBV7-2 combines with J gene TRBJ2-3; D unresolved. This CDR3 is built from 12 residues. Germline assignment: CDR1 SGHTA and CDR2 FQGNSA. Trimming shortened V by 5 bases and J by 1 base, and 4 bases separated the two germline ends. The CDR3, as DNA: TGTGCCAGCAGCGGTGGCACAGATACGCAGTATTTT. Translated, it gives CASSGGTDTQYF. Drawing the rest from reference TRBV7-2 and TRBJ2-3, the complete variable domain is GAGVSQSPSNKVTEKGKDVELRCDPISGHTALYWYRQSLGQGLEFLIYFQGNSAPDKSGLPSDRFSAERTGGSVSTLTIQRTQQEDSAVYLCASSGGTDTQYFGPGTRLTVL.

The CDR3: CASSLGENTDTQYF. The CDR3 nucleotides read TGCGCCAGCAGCTTGGGGGAGAACACAGATACGCAGTATTTT. The chain combines TRBV5-1 with TRBJ2-3; a weak D match, TRBD2 (5 bases). The germline V gene encodes CDR1 SGHRS and CDR2 YFSETQ. V lost 0 bases and J lost 2, with 7 bases in between. This CDR3 is built from 14 residues.

The CDR3 DNA reads TGTGCCACCAAACGAGGCGGGGCTGACACCGGGGAGCTGTTTTTT. It codes for CATKRGGADTGELFF. The rearrangement joins TRBV7-2 to TRBJ2-2; a weak D match, TRBD2 (6 bases). The V gene lost 10 bases and the J gene lost 3 bases, with 18 bases spanning the gap. Per germline, CDR1 SGHTA and CDR2 FQGNSA. There are 15 residues in the CDR3.

The chain combines TRBV25-1 with TRBJ1-1, with D perhaps TRBD1 (6 bases). V lost 6 bases and J lost 11, with 19 bases in between. The germline gives CDR1 MGHDK, CDR2 SYGVNS. The CDR3 covers 13 residues. The CDR3 is CASSGPGGAWAFF. CDR3 DNA: TGTGCCAGCAGCGGGCCTGGGGGGGCGTGGGCTTTCTTT.

The chain carries TRBV9 and TRBJ1-3, with D hard to call. This CDR3 has 18 residues. Germline CDR1 SGDLS, CDR2 YYNGEE. V lost 4 bases and J 0 bases, leaving 20 bases between the germline ends. The CDR3 sequence: CASSKRTRSKDSGNTIYF. The DNA for the CDR3 is TGTGCCAGCAGCAAACGTACACGGAGTAAGGACTCTGGAAACACCATATATTTT.

This clone was counted a single time. The chain uses TRBV4-1 and TRBJ2-3, with D possibly TRBD2 on 5 matching bases. The germline CDR1 and CDR2 sequences are MGHRA and YSYEKL. The V end was cut by 2 bases, the J end by 4 bases, with 10 bases between. This CDR3 has 14 amino acids. CDR3 nucleotide sequence: TGCGCCAGCAGCCAACTTCTAGCAGCAGATACGCAGTATTTT. This gives the protein CASSQLLAADTQYF.

The chain uses TRBV27 and TRBJ1-6; D is ambiguous. This CDR3 region has 13 residues. Germline V gives CDR1 MNHEY, CDR2 SMNVEV (reference sequence). V lost 3 bases and J 7 bases, leaving 7 bases between the germline ends. For the CDR3, the DNA is TGTGCCAGCAGTTTCGGGTCCAATTCACCCCTCCACTTT. This translates into CASSFGSNSPLHF.

By sample fraction, this clone is large. The chain links TRBV11-2 to TRBJ1-5; D is possibly TRBD1 (6 bases). The V end lost 3 bases, the J end lost 7 bases, and 16 bases lay between the germline ends. CDR1 is SGHAT and CDR2 is FQNNGV in the germline V gene. The CDR3 has 15 amino acids. The CDR3 loop reads CASSLGGGLGQPQHF. The CDR3 coding sequence is TGTGCCAGCAGCTTGGGGGGCGGCCTGGGGCAGCCCCAGCATTTT.